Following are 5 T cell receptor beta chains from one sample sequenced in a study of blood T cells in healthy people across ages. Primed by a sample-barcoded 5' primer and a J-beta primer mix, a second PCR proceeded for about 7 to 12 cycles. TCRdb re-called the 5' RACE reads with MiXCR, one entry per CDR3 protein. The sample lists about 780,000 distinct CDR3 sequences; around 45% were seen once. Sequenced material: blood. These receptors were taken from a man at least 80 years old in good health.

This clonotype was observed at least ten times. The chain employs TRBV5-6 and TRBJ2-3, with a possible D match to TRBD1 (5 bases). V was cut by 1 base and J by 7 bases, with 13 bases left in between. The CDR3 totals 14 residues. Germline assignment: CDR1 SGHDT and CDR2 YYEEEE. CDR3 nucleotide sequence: TGTGCCAGCAGCTTGACATTTCAGGGAAATACGCAGTATTTT. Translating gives CASSLTFQGNTQYF.

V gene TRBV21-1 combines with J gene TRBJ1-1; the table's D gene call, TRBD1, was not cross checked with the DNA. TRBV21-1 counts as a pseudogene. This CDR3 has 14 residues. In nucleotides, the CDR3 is TGTGCCAGCAGCAAAGAGGGGGAAGGGAGTGAAGCTTTCTTT. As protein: CASSKEGEGSEAFF.

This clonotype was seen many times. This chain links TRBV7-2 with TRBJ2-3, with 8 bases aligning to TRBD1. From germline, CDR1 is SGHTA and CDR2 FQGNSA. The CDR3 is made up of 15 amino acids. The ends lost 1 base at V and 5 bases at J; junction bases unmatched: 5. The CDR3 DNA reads TGTGCCAGCAGCTTAGATACAGGGGGTAAAGATACGCAGTATTTT. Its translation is CASSLDTGGKDTQYF.

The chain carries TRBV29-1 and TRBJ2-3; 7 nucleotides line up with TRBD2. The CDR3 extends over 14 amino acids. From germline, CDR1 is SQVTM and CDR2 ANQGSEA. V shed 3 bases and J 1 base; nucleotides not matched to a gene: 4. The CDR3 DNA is TGCAGCGTTGAGGGGGAGGGCGGCACAGATACGCAGTATTTT. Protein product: CSVEGEGGTDTQYF.

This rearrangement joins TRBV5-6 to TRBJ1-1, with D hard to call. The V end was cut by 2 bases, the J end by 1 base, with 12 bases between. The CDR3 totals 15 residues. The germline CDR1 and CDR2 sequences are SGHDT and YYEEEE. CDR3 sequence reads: CASSFRRSANTEAFF. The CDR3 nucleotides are TGTGCCAGCAGCTTTAGACGGAGTGCGAACACTGAAGCTTTCTTT.